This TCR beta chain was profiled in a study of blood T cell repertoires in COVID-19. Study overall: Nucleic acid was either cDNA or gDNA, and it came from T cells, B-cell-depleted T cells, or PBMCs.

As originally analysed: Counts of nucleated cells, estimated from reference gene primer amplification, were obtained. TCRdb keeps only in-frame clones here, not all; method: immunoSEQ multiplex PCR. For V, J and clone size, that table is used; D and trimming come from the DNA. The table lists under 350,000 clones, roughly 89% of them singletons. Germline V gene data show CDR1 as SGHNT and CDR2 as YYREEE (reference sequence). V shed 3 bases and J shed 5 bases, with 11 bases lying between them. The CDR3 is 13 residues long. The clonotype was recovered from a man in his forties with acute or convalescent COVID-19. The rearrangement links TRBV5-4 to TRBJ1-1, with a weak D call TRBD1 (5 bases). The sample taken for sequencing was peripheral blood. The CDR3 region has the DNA TGTGCCAGCAGCTCGGTCGGGGGGACTGAAGCTTTCTTT. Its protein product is CASSSVGGTEAFF.